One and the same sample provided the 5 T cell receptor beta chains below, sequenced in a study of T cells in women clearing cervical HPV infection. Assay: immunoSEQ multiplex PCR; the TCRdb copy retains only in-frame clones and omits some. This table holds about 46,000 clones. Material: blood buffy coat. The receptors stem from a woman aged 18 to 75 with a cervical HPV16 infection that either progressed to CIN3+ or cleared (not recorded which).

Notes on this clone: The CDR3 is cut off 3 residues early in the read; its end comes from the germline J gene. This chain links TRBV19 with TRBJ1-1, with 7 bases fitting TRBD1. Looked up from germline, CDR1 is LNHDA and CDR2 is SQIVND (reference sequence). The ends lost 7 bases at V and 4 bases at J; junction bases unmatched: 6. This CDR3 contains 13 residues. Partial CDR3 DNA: TGTGCCAGTAATGGACAGGTGATCACTGAA. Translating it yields CASNGQVITE. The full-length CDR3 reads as CASNGQVITEAFF.

CDR3 region: CASSEEWDRLNQPQHF. The sequenced part of the CDR3 DNA is TGTGCCAGCAGTGAAGAATGGGACAGACTAAATCAGCCC. The rearrangement joins TRBV2 to TRBJ1-5; 7 bases map to TRBD1. Read data end 3 residues before the CDR3 end; the end is taken from the germline J gene. J was trimmed by 4 bases and V by 1 base; bases with no gene match: 7. The CDR3 extends over 16 amino acids. Germline V gene sequence: CDR1 SNHLY, CDR2 FYNNEI.

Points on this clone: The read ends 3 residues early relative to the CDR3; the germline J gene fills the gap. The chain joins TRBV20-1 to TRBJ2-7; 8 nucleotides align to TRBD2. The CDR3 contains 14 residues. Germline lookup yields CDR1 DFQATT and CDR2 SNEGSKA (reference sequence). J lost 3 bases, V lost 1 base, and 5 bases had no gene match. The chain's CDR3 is CSARGLAGNYEQYF. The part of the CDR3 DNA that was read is TGCAGTGCTAGAGGTCTAGCGGGCAACTACGAG.

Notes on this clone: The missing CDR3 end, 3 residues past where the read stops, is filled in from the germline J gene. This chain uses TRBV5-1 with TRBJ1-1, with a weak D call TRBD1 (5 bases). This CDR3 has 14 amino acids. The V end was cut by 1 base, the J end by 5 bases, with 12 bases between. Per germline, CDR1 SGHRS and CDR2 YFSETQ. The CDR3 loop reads CASSLSPGKTEAFF. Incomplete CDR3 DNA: TGCGCCAGCAGCTTGTCTCCAGGGAAAACTGAA.

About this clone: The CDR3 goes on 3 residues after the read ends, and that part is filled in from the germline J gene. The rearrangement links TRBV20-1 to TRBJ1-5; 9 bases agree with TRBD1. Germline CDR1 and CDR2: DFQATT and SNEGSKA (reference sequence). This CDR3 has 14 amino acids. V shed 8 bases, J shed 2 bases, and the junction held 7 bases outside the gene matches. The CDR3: CSRWTGVGNQPQHF. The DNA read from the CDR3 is TGCAGTCGCTGGACAGGGGTAGGCAATCAGCCC.